The 25 T cell receptor beta chains below were found in one sample sequenced in a study of cytomegalovirus exposure and HLA in healthy donors (TCRdb year 2017). Receptors were amplified or captured by the immunoSEQ multiplex PCR assay. A mixture of 60 forward primers for TCR Vbeta segments and 13 reverse primers for TCR Jbeta segments was used in the multiplex PCR. Drawn from immuneACCESS, this table holds only the in-frame rearrangements with V and J called that TCRdb kept. Clones are partly lost; checked studies trace under half to an unresolved V gene and leave the rest unexplained. The sample table shows some 190,000 clones, and about 90% are seen once. The ten largest clones represent 1.3% of the sample. The sequencing input was PBMCs. These receptors were obtained from a man aged 30-40 years in good health and CMV-seronegative.

The chain has TRBV7-9 and TRBJ1-1, with D maybe TRBD1 (5 bases). Germline V gene sequence: CDR1 SEHNR, CDR2 FQNEAQ (reference sequence). The CDR3 is made up of 15 amino acids. Trimming stripped 4 bases from V and 1 base from J, with 13 bases between. The CDR3 nucleotides read TGTGCCAGCAGCTCTCCGGGACTGACGAACACTGAAGCTTTCTTT. Protein sequence: CASSSPGLTNTEAFF. The full variable domain, completed using reference TRBV7-9 and TRBJ1-1, is DTGVSQNPRHKITKRGQNVTFRCDPISEHNRLYWYRQTLGQGPEFLTYFQNEAQLEKSRLLSDRFSAERPKGSFSTLEIQRTEQGDSAMYLCASSSPGLTNTEAFFGQGTRLTVV.

V is TRBV7-2 and J is TRBJ2-2; a possible D gene is TRBD1 (6 bases). This CDR3 is built from 14 residues. V shed 5 bases and J shed 5 bases, with 12 bases lying between them. Germline V gene data show CDR1 as SGHTA and CDR2 as FQGNSA. DNA of the CDR3: TGTGCCAGCAGCCAACAGGGTTTGACCGGGGAGCTGTTTTTT. This codes for CASSQQGLTGELFF.

The rearrangement joins TRBV5-8 to TRBJ2-1; D perhaps matches TRBD2 (6 bases). Germline assignment: CDR1 SGHTS and CDR2 YDEGEE. This CDR3 spans 17 amino acids. V was trimmed by 0 bases and J by 0 bases, leaving 13 bases between them. CDR3: CASSLGAYGSSYNEQFF. The DNA for the CDR3 is TGTGCCAGCAGCTTGGGGGCTTACGGGAGCTCCTACAATGAGCAGTTCTTC.

CDR3 residues: CAWSVGGIRRNYGYTF. In nucleotides, the CDR3 is TGTGCCTGGAGTGTAGGGGGCATACGACGTAACTATGGCTACACCTTC. This chain uses TRBV30 with TRBJ1-2, with TRBD1 matching over 7 bases. This CDR3 has 16 residues. From germline, CDR1 is GTSNPN and CDR2 SVGIG (reference sequence). V dropped 0 bases and J dropped 1; count of bases not matched to a gene: 8.

J is TRBJ2-5 and V is TRBV27; a possible D gene is TRBD2 (5 bases). The assigned J gene may be wrong: the sequence end matches TRBJ2-7 better. CDR3 length: 14 amino acids. Germline CDR1 is MNHEY and CDR2 is SMNVEV (reference sequence). The CDR3 DNA is TGTGCCAGCACCGAGTGGGAGTTTACCTACGAGCAGTACTTC. As protein: CASTEWEFTYEQYF.

In this sample, this clone turned up a few times. The chain couples TRBV20-1 to TRBJ2-1; the D gene is possibly TRBD1 (5 bases). Germline assignment: CDR1 DFQATT and CDR2 SNEGSKA (reference sequence). The CDR3 has 11 amino acids. Written as DNA, the CDR3 is TGCAGCGTCACCGTGGGGCTAGAGCAGTTCTTC. Protein sequence: CSVTVGLEQFF.

This rearrangement joins TRBV19 to TRBJ1-2, with 10 bases fitting TRBD1. The CDR3 has 15 amino acids. CDR1 and CDR2 (germline): LNHDA, SQIVND (reference sequence). V gave up 6 bases and J gave up 2 bases; unmatched junction bases: 6. The CDR3 nucleotides are TGTGCCAGTAGCCTGCAGGGACAGGGGAACTATGGCTACACCTTC. Protein sequence: CASSLQGQGNYGYTF.

The V gene is TRBV10-3, the J gene TRBJ1-1, with D unresolved. V shed 3 bases and J shed 6 bases, with 8 bases lying between them. Germline loops: CDR1 ENHRY, CDR2 SYGVKD. The CDR3 runs to 12 residues. The CDR3 DNA follows: TGTGCCATCAGTGACGCGGGCGCTGAAGCTTTCTTT. Residues: CAISDAGAEAFF.

This chain links TRBV4-1 with TRBJ2-5, with 10 positions matching TRBD2. Germline CDR1 MGHRA, CDR2 YSYEKL. The CDR3 extends over 18 amino acids. After removal of 2 bases from V and 0 bases from J, the junction contained 9 bases not matched to a gene. CDR3 sequence (DNA): TGCGCCAGCAGCCAACAGATAGGACTAGCGGAGTACCAAGAGACCCAGTACTTC. The encoded protein is CASSQQIGLAEYQETQYF.

This clone was recorded once. The chain links TRBV2 to TRBJ2-1, with D unclear. Trimming removed 7 bases from V and 5 bases from J, with 12 bases in between. The germline gives CDR1 SNHLY, CDR2 FYNNEI. The CDR3 loop spans 13 amino acids. As DNA, the CDR3 is TGTGCCAGCATATTGGAACAGAACAATGAGCAGTTCTTC. Translating it yields CASILEQNNEQFF. The complete variable domain, with remaining parts taken from reference TRBV2 and TRBJ2-1, reads EPEVTQTPSHQVTQMGQEVILRCVPISNHLYFYWYRQILGQKVEFLVSFYNNEISEKSEIFDDQFSVERPDGSNFTLKIRSTKLEDSAMYFCASILEQNNEQFFGPGTRLTVL.

V usage is TRBV28 and J usage is TRBJ2-7; D remains ambiguous. CDR3 size: 13 residues. Trimming cost V 5 bases and J 3 bases, with 11 bases left between them. CDR1 and CDR2 from the germline V gene are MDHEN and SYDVKM. The CDR3 sequence is CASSRPGRYEQYF. The CDR3 DNA follows: TGTGCCAGCAGTCGCCCTGGGCGCTACGAGCAGTACTTC. Filled out from reference TRBV28 and TRBJ2-7, the complete variable domain reads DVKVTQSSRYLVKRTGEKVFLECVQDMDHENMFWYRQDPGLGLRLIYFSYDVKMKEKGDIPEGYSVSREKKERFSLILESASTNQTSMYLCASSRPGRYEQYFGPGTRLTVT.

The rearrangement links TRBV19 to TRBJ2-5, with 13 bases lining up with TRBD2. The DNA end favors TRBJ2-7, so the J call may be wrong. Germline V gene lookup returns CDR1 LNHDA and CDR2 SQIVND (reference sequence). The CDR3 has 17 amino acids. CDR3 in amino acids: CASSPGLAGRGAYEQYF. CDR3 nucleotides: TGTGCCAGTAGCCCGGGACTAGCGGGAAGAGGGGCCTACGAGCAGTACTTC.

The genes are TRBV5-1 and TRBJ2-5, with D hard to call. Trimming pared 4 bases from V and 5 bases from J, leaving 18 bases between. This CDR3 spans 15 amino acids. In germline, CDR1 is SGHRS, CDR2 YFSETQ. The CDR3 spells CASSTIPRLRETQYF. Here the CDR3 DNA reads TGCGCCAGCAGCACCATACCTCGACTTAGGGAGACCCAGTACTTC.

V is TRBV6-1 and J is TRBJ1-1; no reliable D call. Germline V gives CDR1 MNHNS, CDR2 SASEGT. Trimming shortened V by 8 bases and J by 4 bases, and 11 bases separated the two germline ends. The CDR3 loop spans 12 amino acids. The CDR3 bases are TGTGCCAGCTACCGGGGTGGCACTGAAGCTTTCTTT. It specifies CASYRGGTEAFF.

The rearrangement joins TRBV7-2 to TRBJ2-5, with 9 nucleotides matching TRBD2. CDR3 size: 14 residues. The trim removed 3 bases at V and 2 bases at J, leaving 1 base unmatched. Looked up from germline, CDR1 is SGHTA and CDR2 is FQGNSA. Here the CDR3 DNA reads TGTGCCAGCAGCTTGACTAGCGGACAAGAGACCCAGTACTTC. Protein product: CASSLTSGQETQYF.

This chain uses TRBV30 with TRBJ2-2, with 11 positions matching TRBD1. CDR3 length: 15 amino acids. Germline lookup yields CDR1 GTSNPN and CDR2 SVGIG (reference sequence). With 2 bases clipped from V and 6 bases from J, the junction kept 5 bases outside the gene matches. The CDR3 reads CAWSTGTGGPGELFF. CDR3 DNA: TGTGCCTGGAGTACCGGGACAGGGGGACCCGGGGAGCTGTTTTTT. Variable domain in full (rest from reference TRBV30 and TRBJ2-2): SQTIHQWPATLVQPVGSPLSLECTVEGTSNPNLYWYRQAAGRGLQLLFYSVGIGQISSEVPQNLSASRPQDRQFILSSKKLLLSDSGFYLCAWSTGTGGPGELFFGEGSRLTVL.

The rearrangement uses TRBV5-1 and TRBJ1-1; 12 positions match TRBD1. This CDR3 is built from 18 residues. Per germline, CDR1 SGHRS and CDR2 YFSETQ. The J segment lost 0 bases and the V segment lost 0 bases, leaving 6 bases of the junction unmatched. CDR3 DNA: TGCGCCAGCAGCTTGGTGGGGACAGGGGGCCCCATGAACACTGAAGCTTTCTTT. It specifies CASSLVGTGGPMNTEAFF.

This chain connects TRBV30 to TRBJ1-3; D call uncertain. V lost 4 bases and J 2 bases, leaving 3 bases between the germline ends. The V gene's germline CDR1 is GTSNPN and CDR2 SVGIG (reference sequence). This CDR3 has 11 residues. CDR3 region: CAWTPGNTIYF. The CDR3 DNA follows: TGTGCCTGGACTCCTGGAAACACCATATATTTT.

The chain carries TRBV4-3 and TRBJ1-5, with D uncertain. The CDR3 length is 14 residues. Germline-derived CDR1 and CDR2 are LGHNA and YSLEER. V lost 0 bases and J 6 bases, leaving 9 bases between the germline ends. The CDR3, as DNA: TGCGCCAGCAGCCAAGATTCGGGAATTCAGCCCCAGCATTTT. It yields the protein CASSQDSGIQPQHF.

V is TRBV5-1 and J is TRBJ2-7; TRBD1 matches at 9 bases. CDR1 is SGHRS and CDR2 is YFSETQ in the germline V gene. The J segment lost 5 bases and the V segment lost 0 bases, leaving 3 bases of the junction unmatched. This CDR3 contains 14 residues. The CDR3 here is CASSLGQGVDEQYF. For the CDR3, the DNA is TGCGCCAGCAGCTTGGGACAGGGGGTAGACGAGCAGTACTTC.

The chain has TRBV5-3 and TRBJ1-2; weak D call: TRBD1 (5 bases). TRBV5-3 is identified as an open reading frame with a role that is uncertain. The CDR3 loop spans 13 amino acids. V lost 1 base, J lost 4 bases, and 8 bases lay in between. The CDR3 DNA sequence: TGTGCCAGAAGCTTGTCAGGGTCCTATGGCTACACCTTC. The encoded protein is CARSLSGSYGYTF.

J is TRBJ2-5 and V is TRBV5-8, with D perhaps TRBD1 (5 bases). Deletions cut 0 bases from V and 9 bases from J, with 9 bases between. From germline, CDR1 is SGHTS and CDR2 YDEGEE. This CDR3 region has 12 residues. CDR3 sequence reads: CASSLEEGAQYF. In DNA, the CDR3 is TGTGCCAGCAGCTTGGAGGAAGGGGCCCAGTACTTC.

The rearrangement links TRBV5-8 to TRBJ2-5; D is perhaps TRBD1 (6 bases). The CDR3 contains 16 residues. CDR1 and CDR2 (germline): SGHTS, YDEGEE. V was trimmed by 4 bases and J by 7 bases, leaving 23 bases between them. CDR3 loop: CASSPSLGGLGVTQYF. The CDR3 DNA reads TGTGCCAGCAGCCCCTCCCTTGGGGGCTTAGGAGTGACCCAGTACTTC.

This clone was seen more than once but under ten times. The chain employs TRBV6-1 and TRBJ1-2; D remains unclear. V was clipped by 6 bases and J by 3 bases, with 14 bases between them. In germline, CDR1 is MNHNS, CDR2 SASEGT. The CDR3 is made up of 14 amino acids. This chain's CDR3 is CASRETGNYYGYTF. In DNA form, the CDR3 reads TGTGCCAGCAGGGAGACGGGAAATTACTATGGCTACACCTTC.

The chain has TRBV5-6 and TRBJ2-7; the match to TRBD2 covers 15 bases. Germline-derived CDR1 and CDR2 are SGHDT and YYEEEE. Trimming at V came to 3 bases and at J to 7 bases, leaving 5 bases not matched to a gene. This CDR3 has 15 residues. The CDR3 sequence is CASSYGLAGGEEQYF. The DNA for the CDR3 is TGTGCCAGCAGCTACGGACTAGCGGGAGGGGAGGAGCAGTACTTC.